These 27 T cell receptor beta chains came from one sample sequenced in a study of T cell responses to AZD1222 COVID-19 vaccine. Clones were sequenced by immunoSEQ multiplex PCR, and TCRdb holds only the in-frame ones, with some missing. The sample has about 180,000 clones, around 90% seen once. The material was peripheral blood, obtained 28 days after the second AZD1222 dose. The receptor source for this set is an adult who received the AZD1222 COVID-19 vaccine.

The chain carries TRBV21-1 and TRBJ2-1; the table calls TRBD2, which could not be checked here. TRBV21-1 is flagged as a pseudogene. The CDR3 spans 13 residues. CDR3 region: CALSRGAGNEQFF. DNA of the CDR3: TGTGCCCTCAGCCGGGGGGCGGGGAATGAGCAGTTCTTC.

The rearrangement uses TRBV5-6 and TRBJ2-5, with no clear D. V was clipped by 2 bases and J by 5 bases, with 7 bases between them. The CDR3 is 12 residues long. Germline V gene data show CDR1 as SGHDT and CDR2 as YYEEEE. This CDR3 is CASSLGVETQYF. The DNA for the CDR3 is TGTGCCAGCAGCTTAGGAGTGGAGACCCAGTACTTC.

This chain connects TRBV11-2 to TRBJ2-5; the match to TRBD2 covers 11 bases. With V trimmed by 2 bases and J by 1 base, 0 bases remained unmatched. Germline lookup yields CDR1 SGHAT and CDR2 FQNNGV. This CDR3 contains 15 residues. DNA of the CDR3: TGTGCCAGCAGCTTACTAGCGGGGGGCCAAGAGACCCAGTACTTC. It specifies CASSLLAGGQETQYF.

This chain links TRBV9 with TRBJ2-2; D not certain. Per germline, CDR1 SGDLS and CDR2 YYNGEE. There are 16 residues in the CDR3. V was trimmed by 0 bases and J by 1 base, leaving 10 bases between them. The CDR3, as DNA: TGTGCCAGCAGCGTAGAGGGATTCGGGAACACCGGGGAGCTGTTTTTT. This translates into CASSVEGFGNTGELFF.

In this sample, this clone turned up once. The CDR3 nucleotides read TGTGCCAGCAGTTGGACCGGGGGGACCAATCAGCCCCAGCATTTT. Translation: CASSWTGGTNQPQHF. This rearrangement joins TRBV6-5 to TRBJ1-5; weak D call: TRBD1 (5 bases). Germline CDR1 MNHEY, CDR2 SVGAGI. This CDR3 comprises 15 residues. Trimming pared 4 bases from V and 3 bases from J, leaving 13 bases between.

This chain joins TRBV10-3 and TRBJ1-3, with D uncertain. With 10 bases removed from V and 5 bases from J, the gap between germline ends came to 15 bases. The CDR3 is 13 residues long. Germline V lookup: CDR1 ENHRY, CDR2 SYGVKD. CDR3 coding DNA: TGTGCCACGTTAGACCATTCCAGAAACACCATATATTTT. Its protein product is CATLDHSRNTIYF.

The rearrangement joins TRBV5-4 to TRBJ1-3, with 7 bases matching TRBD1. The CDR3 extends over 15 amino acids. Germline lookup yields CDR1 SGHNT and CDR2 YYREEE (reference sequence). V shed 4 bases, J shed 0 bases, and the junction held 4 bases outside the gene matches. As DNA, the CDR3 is TGTGCCAGCAGCACAGGGACAGCCTCTGGAAACACCATATATTTT. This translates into CASSTGTASGNTIYF. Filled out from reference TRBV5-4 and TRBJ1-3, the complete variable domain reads ETGVTQSPTHLIKTRGQQVTLRCSSQSGHNTVSWYQQALGQGPQFIFQYYREEENGRGNFPPRFSGLQFPNYSSELNVNALELDDSALYLCASSTGTASGNTIYFGEGSWLTVV.

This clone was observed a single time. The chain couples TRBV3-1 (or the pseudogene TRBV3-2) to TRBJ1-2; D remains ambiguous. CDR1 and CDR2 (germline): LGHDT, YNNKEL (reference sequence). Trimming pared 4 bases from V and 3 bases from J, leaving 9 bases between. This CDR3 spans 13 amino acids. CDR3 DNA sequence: TGTGCCAGCAGCCCCAGGAGCGACTATGGCTACACCTTC. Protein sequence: CASSPRSDYGYTF.

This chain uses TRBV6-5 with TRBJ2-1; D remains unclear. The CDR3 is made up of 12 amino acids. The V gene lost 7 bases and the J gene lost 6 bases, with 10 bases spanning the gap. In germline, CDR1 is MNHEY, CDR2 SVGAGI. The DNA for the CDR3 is TGTGCCAGCACCCTAAGACGCAATGAGCAGTTCTTC. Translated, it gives CASTLRRNEQFF.

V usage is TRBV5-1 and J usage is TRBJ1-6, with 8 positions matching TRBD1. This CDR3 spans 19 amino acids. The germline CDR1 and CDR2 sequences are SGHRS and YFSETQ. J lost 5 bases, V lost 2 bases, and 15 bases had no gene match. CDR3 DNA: TGCGCCAGCAGCTTTCGGCTTTCGGGCGGGACAGGAAATAATTCACCCCTCCACTTT. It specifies CASSFRLSGGTGNNSPLHF.

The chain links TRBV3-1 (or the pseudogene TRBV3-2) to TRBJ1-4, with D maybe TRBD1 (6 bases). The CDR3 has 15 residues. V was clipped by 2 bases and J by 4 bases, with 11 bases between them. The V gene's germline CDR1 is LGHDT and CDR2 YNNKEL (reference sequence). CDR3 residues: CASSQWGTHNEKLFF. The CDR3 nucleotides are TGTGCCAGCAGCCAATGGGGGACACATAATGAAAAACTGTTTTTT.

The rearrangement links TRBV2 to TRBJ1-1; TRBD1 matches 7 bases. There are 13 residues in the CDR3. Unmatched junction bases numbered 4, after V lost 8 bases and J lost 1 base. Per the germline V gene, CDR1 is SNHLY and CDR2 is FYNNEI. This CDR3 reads CASGGDRNTEAFF. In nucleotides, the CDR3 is TGTGCCAGCGGGGGGGACAGGAACACTGAAGCTTTCTTT.

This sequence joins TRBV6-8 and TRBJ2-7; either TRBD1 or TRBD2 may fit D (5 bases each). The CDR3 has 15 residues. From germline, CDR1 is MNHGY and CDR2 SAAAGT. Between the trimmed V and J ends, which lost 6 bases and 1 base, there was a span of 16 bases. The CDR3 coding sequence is TGTGCCAGCAGCCCGGGACGCTGGGATTCCTACGAGCAGTACTTC. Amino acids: CASSPGRWDSYEQYF.

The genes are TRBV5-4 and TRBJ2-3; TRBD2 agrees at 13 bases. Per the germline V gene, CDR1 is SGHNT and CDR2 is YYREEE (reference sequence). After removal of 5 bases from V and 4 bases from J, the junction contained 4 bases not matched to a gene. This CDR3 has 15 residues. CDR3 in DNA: TGTGCCAGCAGAGCCGGGACTAGCGGGGCAGATACGCAGTATTTT. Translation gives CASRAGTSGADTQYF. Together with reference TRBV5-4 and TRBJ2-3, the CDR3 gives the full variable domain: ETGVTQSPTHLIKTRGQQVTLRCSSQSGHNTVSWYQQALGQGPQFIFQYYREEENGRGNFPPRFSGLQFPNYSSELNVNALELDDSALYLCASRAGTSGADTQYFGPGTRLTVL.

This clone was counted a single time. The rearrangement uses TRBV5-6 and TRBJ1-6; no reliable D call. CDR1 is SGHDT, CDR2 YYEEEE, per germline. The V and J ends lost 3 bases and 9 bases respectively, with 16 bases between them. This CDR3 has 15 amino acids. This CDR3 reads CASSYGRGMSSPLHF. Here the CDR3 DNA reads TGTGCCAGCAGCTACGGGAGAGGTATGAGTTCACCCCTCCACTTT.

Here the CDR3 DNA reads TGTGCCAGCAGCCCCCGGACAGCCCGAAACGGCTACACCTTC. It translates to CASSPRTARNGYTF. This chain uses TRBV5-4 with TRBJ1-2; tentative D call: TRBD1 (6 bases). CDR3 length equals 14 residues. V was shortened by 4 bases and J by 8 bases, with 18 bases between the two germline ends. CDR1 and CDR2 from the germline V gene are SGHNT and YYREEE (reference sequence).

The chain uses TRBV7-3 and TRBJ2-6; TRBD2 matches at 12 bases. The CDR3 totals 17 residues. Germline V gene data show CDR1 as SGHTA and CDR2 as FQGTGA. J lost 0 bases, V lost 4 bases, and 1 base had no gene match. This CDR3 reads CASSSSGRASGANVLTF. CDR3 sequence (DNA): TGTGCCAGCAGCTCTAGCGGGAGGGCCTCTGGGGCCAACGTCCTGACTTTC.

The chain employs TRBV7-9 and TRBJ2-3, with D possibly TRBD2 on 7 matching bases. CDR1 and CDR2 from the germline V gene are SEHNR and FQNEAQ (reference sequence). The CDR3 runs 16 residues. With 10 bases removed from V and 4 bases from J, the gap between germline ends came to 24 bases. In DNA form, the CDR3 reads TGTGCCAACACCCCATGGGAGGGGGGCGGCCCAGATACGCAGTATTTT. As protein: CANTPWEGGGPDTQYF.

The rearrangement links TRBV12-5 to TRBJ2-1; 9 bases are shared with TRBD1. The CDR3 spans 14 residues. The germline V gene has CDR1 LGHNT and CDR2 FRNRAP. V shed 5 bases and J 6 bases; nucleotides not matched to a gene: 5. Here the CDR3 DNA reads TGTGCTAGTGGTCTTGGGACAGGGCCCAATGAGCAGTTCTTC. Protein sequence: CASGLGTGPNEQFF.

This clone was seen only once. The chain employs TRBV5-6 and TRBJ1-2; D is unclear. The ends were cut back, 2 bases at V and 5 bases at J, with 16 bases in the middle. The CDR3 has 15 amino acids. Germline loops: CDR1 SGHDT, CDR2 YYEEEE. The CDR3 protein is CASSLGRTFRYGYTF. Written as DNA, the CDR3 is TGTGCCAGCAGCTTAGGGAGAACCTTCCGTTATGGCTACACCTTC.

CDR3: CASSLAGPSNQPQHF. The CDR3 DNA reads as TGTGCCAGCAGTTTGGCCGGGCCTAGCAATCAGCCCCAGCATTTT. The J gene is TRBJ1-5, the V gene TRBV27; D not certain. The CDR3 has 15 amino acids. From germline, CDR1 is MNHEY and CDR2 SMNVEV (reference sequence). Trimming pared 3 bases from V and 0 bases from J, leaving 9 bases between.

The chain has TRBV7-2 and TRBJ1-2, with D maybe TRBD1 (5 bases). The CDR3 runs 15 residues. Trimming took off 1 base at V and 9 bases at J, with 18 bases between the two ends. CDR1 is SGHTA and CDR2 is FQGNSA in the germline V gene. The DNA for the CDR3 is TGTGCCAGCAGCTTAGTTGGTGCAGGGTCAAGTAGCTACACCTTC. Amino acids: CASSLVGAGSSSYTF.

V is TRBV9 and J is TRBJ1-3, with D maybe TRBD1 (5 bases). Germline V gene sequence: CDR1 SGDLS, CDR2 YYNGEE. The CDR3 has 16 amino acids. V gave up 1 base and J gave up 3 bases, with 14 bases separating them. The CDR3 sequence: CASSVYPVGVGNTIYF. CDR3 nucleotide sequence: TGTGCCAGCAGCGTATACCCGGTAGGGGTTGGAAACACCATATATTTT. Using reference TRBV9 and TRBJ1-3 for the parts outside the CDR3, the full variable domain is DSGVTQTPKHLITATGQRVTLRCSPRSGDLSVYWYQQSLDQGLQFLIQYYNGEERAKGNILERFSAQQFPDLHSELNLSSLELGDSALYFCASSVYPVGVGNTIYFGEGSWLTVV.

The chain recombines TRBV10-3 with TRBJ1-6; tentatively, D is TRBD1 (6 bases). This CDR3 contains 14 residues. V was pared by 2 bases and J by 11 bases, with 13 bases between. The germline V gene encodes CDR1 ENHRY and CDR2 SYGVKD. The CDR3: CAISEGYRVAPLHF. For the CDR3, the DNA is TGTGCCATCAGTGAGGGGTACAGGGTTGCACCCCTCCACTTT.

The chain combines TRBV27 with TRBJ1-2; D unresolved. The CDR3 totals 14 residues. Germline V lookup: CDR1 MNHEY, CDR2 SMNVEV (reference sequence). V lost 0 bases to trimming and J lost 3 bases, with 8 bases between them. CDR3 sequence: CASSLSPLYYGYTF. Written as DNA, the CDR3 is TGTGCCAGCAGTTTATCGCCTCTATACTATGGCTACACCTTC.

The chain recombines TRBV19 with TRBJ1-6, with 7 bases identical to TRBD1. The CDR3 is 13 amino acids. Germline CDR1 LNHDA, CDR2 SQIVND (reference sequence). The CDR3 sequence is CAVGVDRDSPLHF. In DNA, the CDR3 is TGTGCTGTCGGGGTTGACAGGGACTCACCCCTCCACTTT.

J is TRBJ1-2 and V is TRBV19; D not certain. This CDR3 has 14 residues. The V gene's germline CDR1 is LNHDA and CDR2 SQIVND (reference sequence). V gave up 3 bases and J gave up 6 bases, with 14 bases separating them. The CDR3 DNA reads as TGTGCCAGTAGTATTGGGCATACGGGTAATGGCTACACCTTC. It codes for CASSIGHTGNGYTF.